This T cell receptor (beta chain) is from a study of T cell responses to AZD1222 COVID-19 vaccine. General observations from the study: Clonal diversity was possibly underestimated; the donors were predominantly white British and more often female.

Germline values: CDR1 SGHRS, CDR2 YFSETQ. The ends lost 4 bases at V and 2 bases at J; junction bases unmatched: 6. The CDR3 loop spans 15 amino acids. About this clone: Its antigen is currently unknown.

Sequenced by immunoSEQ multiplex PCR; TCRdb stores in-frame clones only, minus some. The sample holds 150,000 or so clones, about 91% seen once. This sequence originates from an adult who received the AZD1222 COVID-19 vaccine. The genes are TRBV5-1 and TRBJ2-5; 9 nucleotides align to TRBD2. Sequenced here: peripheral blood, sampled 28 days after the second AZD1222 dose. Here the CDR3 DNA reads TGCGCCAGCAGCATGGCTAGCGGGGAACAAGAGACCCAGTACTTC. This gives the protein CASSMASGEQETQYF.